A selection of T cell receptor beta chains follows, all from one sample in a study of blood T cell repertoires in COVID-19. Here immunoSEQ multiplex PCR was the method, and the copy in TCRdb shows in-frame clones only, minus some. This sample has about 100,000 clones, with roughly 87% found just once. The sequencing input was peripheral blood. These receptors were obtained from a man aged 25-45 years in a cohort sampled during active COVID-19. Each CDR3 is given with its conserved first and last residue. The D gene is left open where the match is weak. The size of a clone is reported for some rows only, either as once, few or many, or as a class for expanded clones.

D gene | clone size | J gene | V gene | CDR3 protein | CDR3 DNA
- | - | TRBJ2-1 | TRBV11-2 | CASSLRRVMVSSYNEQFF | TGTGCCAGCAGCTTAAGGCGGGTAATGGTAAGCTCCTACAATGAGCAGTTCTTC
TRBD2 | - | TRBJ2-3 | TRBV5-4 | CASSLNLAGGQGTQYF | TGTGCCAGCAGTTTAAATTTAGCGGGGGGGCAAGGTACGCAGTATTTT
TRBD2 | once | TRBJ2-7 | TRBV29-1 | CSVEDPLAEYEQYF | TGCAGCGTTGAAGATCCACTAGCGGAGTACGAGCAGTACTTC
- | - | TRBJ2-4 | TRBV10-2 | CASSETRGAKNIQYF | TGCGCCAGCAGTGAGACACGAGGGGCCAAAAACATTCAGTACTTC
TRBD1 | - | TRBJ1-6 | TRBV9 | CASSVGRDRNSPLHF | TGTGCCAGCAGCGTAGGCCGGGACAGGAATTCACCCCTCCACTTT
- | once | TRBJ1-4 | TRBV12-2 | CASRLPYGRGGGPNEKLFF | TGTGCAAGTCGCTTACCCTATGGACGGGGAGGGGGGCCTAATGAAAAACTGTTTTTT
TRBD1 | few | TRBJ2-7 | TRBV7-2 | CASSSTSGTGTFYEQYF | TGTGCCAGCAGCTCAACATCCGGGACAGGGACATTTTACGAGCAGTACTTC
- | - | TRBJ1-2 | TRBV7-2 | CASSLYPMSGVSNYGYTF | TGTGCCAGCAGCTTATATCCCATGTCGGGGGTTTCTAACTATGGCTACACCTTC
- | - | TRBJ1-4 | TRBV6-5 | CASSFREGNEKLFF | TGTGCCAGCAGTTTTAGGGAGGGGAATGAAAAACTGTTTTTT
- | - | TRBJ2-1 | TRBV5-6 | CASSLGWGDSYNEQFF | TGTGCCAGCAGCTTGGGGTGGGGGGACTCCTACAATGAGCAGTTCTTC
- | - | TRBJ1-6 | TRBV6-1 | CASSERGRNDSPLHF | TGTGCCAGCAGTGAAAGGGGCAGGAACGATTCACCCCTCCACTTT
- | - | TRBJ2-5 | TRBV4-3 | CASSQARGGPGETQYF | TGCGCCAGCAGCCAAGCTAGGGGGGGCCCTGGGGAGACCCAGTACTTC
TRBD1 | - | TRBJ1-1 | TRBV6-4 | CASSDSRGSFAEAFF | TGTGCCAGCAGTGACTCCAGGGGGAGTTTCGCTGAAGCTTTCTTT
- | - | TRBJ1-4 | TRBV7-8 | CASSRDIWGEEKLFF | TGTGCCAGCAGCCGAGACATTTGGGGGGAGGAAAAACTGTTTTTT
- | - | TRBJ1-6 | TRBV24-1 | CATSSHWALNKDSPLHF | TGTGCCACCAGTTCACATTGGGCTCTCAATAAGGATTCACCCCTCCACTTT
- | once | TRBJ2-2 | TRBV5-1 | CASSLEARANTGELFF | TGCGCCAGCAGCTTGGAGGCCCGGGCGAACACCGGGGAGCTGTTTTTT
TRBD2 | once | TRBJ2-3 | TRBV19 | CASSILRRGGIGDTQYF | TGTGCCAGTAGTATCCTCCGGCGCGGGGGTATTGGGGATACGCAGTATTTT
TRBD1 | - | TRBJ1-4 | TRBV3-1/TRBV3-2 | CASGQGTLGLGVGKLFF | TGTGCCAGCGGACAGGGGACGCTGGGACTCGGAGTTGGAAAACTGTTTTTT
- | - | TRBJ1-4 | TRBV2 | CASTTNREEKLFF | TGTGCCAGCACCACAAACAGGGAAGAAAAACTGTTTTTT
- | - | TRBJ2-7 | TRBV15 | CATQANKGRPRSYEQYF | TGTGCCACCCAGGCCAATAAGGGGCGCCCGAGGTCCTACGAGCAGTACTTC
- | - | TRBJ2-6 | TRBV5-4 | CASSSQFSGANVLTF | TGTGCCAGCAGCTCCCAGTTCTCTGGGGCCAACGTCCTGACTTTC
TRBD1 | - | TRBJ2-7 | TRBV19 | CASSTQGQSYEQYF | TGTGCCAGTAGTACCCAGGGACAGTCCTACGAGCAGTACTTC
- | - | TRBJ2-1 | TRBV5-1 | CASSFEGAGEQFF | TGCGCCAGCAGCTTTGAGGGTGCGGGTGAGCAGTTCTTC
- | - | TRBJ2-7 | TRBV27 | CASSLAGSDEQYF | TGTGCCAGCAGTTTGGCGGGGAGTGACGAGCAGTACTTC
TRBD1 | once | TRBJ1-4 | TRBV7-9 | CASSHRDSNEKLFF | TGTGCCAGCAGCCACCGGGACAGTAATGAAAAACTGTTTTTT
TRBD1 | - | TRBJ1-4 | TRBV11-2 | CASSSRTGVATNEKLFF | TGTGCCAGCAGCTCCCGGACAGGCGTTGCAACTAATGAAAAACTGTTTTTT
TRBD2 | - | TRBJ2-1 | TRBV19 | CASNGPSGGAHNEQFF | TGTGCCAGTAACGGTCCCAGCGGGGGGGCCCACAATGAGCAGTTCTTC
- | - | TRBJ1-2 | TRBV5-1 | CASSLAGTEKAGGYTF | TGCGCCAGCAGCTTGGCCGGAACAGAAAAAGCTGGCGGCTACACCTTC
- | - | TRBJ1-1 | TRBV7-8 | CASSSITGTEAFF | TGTGCCAGCAGCTCGATTACGGGGACTGAAGCTTTCTTT
- | - | TRBJ1-3 | TRBV27 | CASSLFPPTRVRDGNTIYF | TGTGCCAGCAGTTTATTTCCCCCGACGAGAGTCAGGGATGGAAACACCATATATTTT
- | - | TRBJ2-7 | TRBV2 | CASSRYGLKDRSGEQYF | TGTGCCAGCTCGCGGTACGGTTTGAAGGACAGATCGGGCGAGCAGTACTTC
- | few | TRBJ1-3 | TRBV4-2 | CASSQEGTGSGNTIYF | TGTGCCAGCAGCCAAGAGGGAACAGGCTCTGGAAACACCATATATTTT
TRBD1 | - | TRBJ1-2 | TRBV5-4 | CASSPSGTGNYGYTF | TGTGCCAGCAGCCCTTCCGGGACAGGGAACTATGGCTACACCTTC
- | - | TRBJ1-5 | TRBV6-6 | CASRPHRDQPQHF | TGTGCCAGCAGACCCCACAGAGATCAGCCCCAGCATTTT
TRBD1 | few | TRBJ1-4 | TRBV6-6 | CASSSRDRGEKLFF | TGTGCCAGCAGTTCCCGGGACAGGGGGGAAAAACTGTTTTTT
- | - | TRBJ1-1 | TRBV7-6 | CASSLQKNTEAFF | TGTGCCAGCAGCTTGCAGAAGAACACTGAAGCTTTCTTT
- | - | TRBJ1-3 | TRBV9 | CASSRENSGNTIYF | TGTGCCAGTTCGCGGGAGAACTCTGGAAACACCATATATTTT
- | - | TRBJ1-2 | TRBV6-5 | CATLPGKGYGYTF | TGTGCCACCCTCCCAGGGAAAGGCTATGGCTACACCTTC
TRBD1 | - | TRBJ1-4 | TRBV11-2 | CASSPQGVNEKLFF | TGTGCCAGCAGCCCACAGGGGGTTAATGAAAAACTGTTTTTT
TRBD1 | - | TRBJ1-4 | TRBV19 | CASSIGTAVINEKLFF | TGTGCCAGTAGTATCGGGACAGCCGTCATTAATGAAAAACTGTTTTTT
- | - | TRBJ1-4 | TRBV30 | CAWNRGLNEKLFF | TGTGCCTGGAATAGGGGCTTGAATGAAAAACTGTTTTTT
TRBD1 | once | TRBJ1-3 | TRBV6-5 | CASNRDRDLNTIYF | TGTGCCAGCAACAGGGACAGGGATCTAAACACCATATATTTT
TRBD1 | once | TRBJ1-3 | TRBV30 | CAWSVLGGLDTIYF | TGTGCCTGGAGTGTACTAGGGGGCCTAGACACCATATATTTT
TRBD1 | - | TRBJ1-2 | TRBV25-1 | CASRGFGQVDGYTF | TGTGCCAGCAGGGGCTTCGGACAGGTGGATGGCTACACCTTC
TRBD2 | - | TRBJ2-3 | TRBV4-1 | CASSQEGDGGGAGTDTQYF | TGCGCCAGCAGCCAAGAAGGGGACGGCGGGGGGGCCGGCACAGATACGCAGTATTTT
- | - | TRBJ1-1 | TRBV24-1 | CATSDLAGPGAEAFF | TGTGCCACCAGTGATTTGGCAGGGCCAGGGGCTGAAGCTTTCTTT
TRBD1 | - | TRBJ1-6 | TRBV3-1/TRBV3-2 | CASSPTRQGKDSPLHF | TGTGCCAGCAGCCCAACTAGACAGGGGAAGGATTCACCCCTCCACTTT
TRBD2 | - | TRBJ2-1 | TRBV18 | CASSLPSGGPYNEQFF | TGTGCCAGCTCACTCCCTAGCGGGGGGCCCTACAATGAGCAGTTCTTC
TRBD1 | - | TRBJ1-3 | TRBV7-8 | CASSLVIRGSGNTIYF | TGTGCCAGCAGCTTAGTCATCAGGGGGTCTGGAAACACCATATATTTT
TRBD2 | - | TRBJ2-3 | TRBV2 | CASSGAGLAGYTDTQYF | TGTGCCAGCAGTGGCGCAGGACTAGCGGGGTATACGGATACGCAGTATTTT
- | - | TRBJ2-1 | TRBV4-1 | CASSQPDRSPTGEQFF | TGCGCCAGCAGCCAACCCGACAGGTCCCCTACAGGGGAGCAGTTCTTC
TRBD1 | - | TRBJ1-1 | TRBV7-9 | CASRSPGQESTEAFF | TGTGCCAGCAGGTCTCCGGGACAGGAGAGCACTGAAGCTTTCTTT
TRBD1 | few | TRBJ1-2 | TRBV7-9 | CASSLGTGYGYTF | TGTGCCAGCAGCCTAGGGACAGGCTATGGCTACACCTTC
TRBD1 | once | TRBJ1-2 | TRBV18 | CASSPTMTGPAVYGYTF | TGTGCCAGCTCCCCCACCATGACAGGGCCCGCCGTCTATGGCTACACCTTC
TRBD1 | - | TRBJ1-1 | TRBV18 | CASSPPMYRGRDTEAFF | TGTGCCAGCTCACCACCGATGTACAGGGGGAGGGACACTGAAGCTTTCTTT